Listed here is a single T cell receptor beta chain. The entry originates in a study of blood T cell repertoires in COVID-19. Study-level information: PBMCs, B-cell-depleted T cells, or T cells provided the cDNA or gDNA that made up the material.

The germline V and J ends were trimmed by 5 bases and 3 bases, with 16 bases remaining between them. CDR1 and CDR2 from the germline V gene are LNHDA and SQIVND (reference sequence). The CDR3 is made up of 15 amino acids. Assay: immunoSEQ multiplex PCR; the TCRdb copy retains only in-frame clones and omits some. The sample lists roughly 460,000 clones; around nine tenths were seen once. The clonotype originates from a man in his late teens or twenties with COVID-19, enrolled during active disease. Material for sequencing was peripheral blood. The chain links TRBV19 to TRBJ1-2, with a tentative D call TRBD1 (5 bases). The CDR3 loop is CASSPSSGDHYGYTF. The CDR3 nucleotides are TGTGCCAGTAGTCCATCCAGCGGGGACCACTATGGCTACACCTTC.